The TCR beta chain under discussion was sequenced for a study of blood T cell repertoires in COVID-19. V was pared by 5 bases and J by 12 bases, with 14 bases of the junction left unmatched. Per the germline V gene, CDR1 is LNHNV and CDR2 is YYDKDF (reference sequence). The CDR3 extends over 14 amino acids. The protocol was immunoSEQ multiplex PCR, while the TCRdb copy is restricted to in-frame clones and leaves out a portion. Seen here are roughly 150,000 clones, approximately 86% observed once, and the top ten hold approximately 18%. The rearrangement uses TRBV15 and TRBJ1-1, with TRBD1 matching 8 bases. The clonotype comes from a man aged 55 to 70 who had recovered from COVID-19. Specimen: PBMCs or T cells enriched from blood (not recorded which). In DNA form, the CDR3 reads TGTGCCACCAGCTTATTGGGACAGGCGGAAGGGTCTTTCTTT. Its protein is CATSLLGQAEGSFF.